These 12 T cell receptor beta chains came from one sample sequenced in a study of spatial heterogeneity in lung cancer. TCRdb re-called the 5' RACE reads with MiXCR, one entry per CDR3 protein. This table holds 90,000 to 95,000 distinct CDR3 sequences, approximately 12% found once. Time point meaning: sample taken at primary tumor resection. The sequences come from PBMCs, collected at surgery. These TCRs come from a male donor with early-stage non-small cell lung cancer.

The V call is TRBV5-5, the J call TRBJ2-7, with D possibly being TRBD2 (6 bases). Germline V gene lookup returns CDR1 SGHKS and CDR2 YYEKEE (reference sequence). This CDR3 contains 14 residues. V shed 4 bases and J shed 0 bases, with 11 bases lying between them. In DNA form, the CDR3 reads TGTGCCAGCAGCCTCTCCGGGGGCTCCTACGAGCAGTACTTC. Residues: CASSLSGGSYEQYF.

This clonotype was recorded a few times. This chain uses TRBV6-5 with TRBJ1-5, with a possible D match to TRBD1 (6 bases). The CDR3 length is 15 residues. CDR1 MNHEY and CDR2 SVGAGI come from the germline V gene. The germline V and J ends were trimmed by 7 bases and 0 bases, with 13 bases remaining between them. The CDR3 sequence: CASMSGAYSNQPQHF. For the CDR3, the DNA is TGTGCCAGCATGTCAGGGGCTTATAGCAATCAGCCCCAGCATTTT.

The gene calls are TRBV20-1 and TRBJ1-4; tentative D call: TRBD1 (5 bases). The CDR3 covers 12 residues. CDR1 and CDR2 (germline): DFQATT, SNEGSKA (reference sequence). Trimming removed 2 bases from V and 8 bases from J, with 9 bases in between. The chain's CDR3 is CSARRDGEKLFF. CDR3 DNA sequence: TGCAGTGCTAGAAGGGACGGAGAAAAACTGTTTTTT.

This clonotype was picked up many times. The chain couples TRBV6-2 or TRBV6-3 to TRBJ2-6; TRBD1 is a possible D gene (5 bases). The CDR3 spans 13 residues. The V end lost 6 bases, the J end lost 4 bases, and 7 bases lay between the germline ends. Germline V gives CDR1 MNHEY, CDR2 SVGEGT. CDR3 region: CASRGAGANVLTF. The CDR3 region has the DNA TGTGCCAGCAGAGGGGCCGGGGCCAACGTCCTGACTTTC.

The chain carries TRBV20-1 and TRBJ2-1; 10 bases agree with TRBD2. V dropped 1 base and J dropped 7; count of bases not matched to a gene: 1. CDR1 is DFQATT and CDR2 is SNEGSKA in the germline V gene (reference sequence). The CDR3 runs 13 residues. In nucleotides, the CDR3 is TGCAGTGCTAGAGTAGCGGGGGGTAATGAGCAGTTCTTC. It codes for CSARVAGGNEQFF.

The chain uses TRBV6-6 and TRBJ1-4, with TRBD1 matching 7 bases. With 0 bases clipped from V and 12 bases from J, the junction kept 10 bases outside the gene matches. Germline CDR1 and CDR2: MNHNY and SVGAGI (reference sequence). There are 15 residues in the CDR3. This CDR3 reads CASSYSRQGPQQLFF. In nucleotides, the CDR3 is TGTGCCAGCAGTTACTCGAGACAGGGCCCCCAACAACTGTTTTTT.

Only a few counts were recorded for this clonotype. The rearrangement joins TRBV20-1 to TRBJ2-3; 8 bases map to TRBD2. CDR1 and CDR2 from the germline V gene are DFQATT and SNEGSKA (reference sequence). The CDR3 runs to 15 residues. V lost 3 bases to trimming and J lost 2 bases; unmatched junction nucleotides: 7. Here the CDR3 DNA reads TGCAGTGCTAGTGCAGTAGCGGGGCCCACAGATACGCAGTATTTT. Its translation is CSASAVAGPTDTQYF.

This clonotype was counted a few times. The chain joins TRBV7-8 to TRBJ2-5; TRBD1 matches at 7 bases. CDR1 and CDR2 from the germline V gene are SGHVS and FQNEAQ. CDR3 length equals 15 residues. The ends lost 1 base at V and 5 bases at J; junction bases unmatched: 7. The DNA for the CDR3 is TGTGCCAGCAGCTTAGAGTTAGGGGGCTGGGAGACCCAGTACTTC. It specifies CASSLELGGWETQYF.

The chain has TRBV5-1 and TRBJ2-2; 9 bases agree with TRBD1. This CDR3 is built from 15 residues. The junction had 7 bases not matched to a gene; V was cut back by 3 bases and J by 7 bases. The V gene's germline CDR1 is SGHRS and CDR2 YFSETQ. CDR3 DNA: TGCGCCAGCAGCTCCCGGGACAGGGATGTCGGGGAGCTGTTTTTT. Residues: CASSSRDRDVGELFF.

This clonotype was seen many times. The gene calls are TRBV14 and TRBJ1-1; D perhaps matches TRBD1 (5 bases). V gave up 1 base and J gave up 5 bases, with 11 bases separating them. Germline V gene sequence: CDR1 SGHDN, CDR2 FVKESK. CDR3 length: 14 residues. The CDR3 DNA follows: TGTGCCAGCAGCCAAGCTTCAGGGAGGACTGAAGCTTTCTTT. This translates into CASSQASGRTEAFF.

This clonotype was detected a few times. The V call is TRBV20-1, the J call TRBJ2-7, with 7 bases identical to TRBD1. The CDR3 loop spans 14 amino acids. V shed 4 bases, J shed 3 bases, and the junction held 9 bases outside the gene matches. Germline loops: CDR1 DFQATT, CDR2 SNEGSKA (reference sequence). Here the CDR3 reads CSAMYTQGRYEQYF. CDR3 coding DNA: TGCAGTGCTATGTATACACAGGGGCGCTACGAGCAGTACTTC.

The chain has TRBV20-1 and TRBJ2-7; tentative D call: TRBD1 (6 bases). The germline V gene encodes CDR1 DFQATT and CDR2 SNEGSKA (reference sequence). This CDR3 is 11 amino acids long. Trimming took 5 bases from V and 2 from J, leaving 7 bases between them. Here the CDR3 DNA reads TGCAGTGCTCGGACAGCCTACGAGCAGTACTTC. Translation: CSARTAYEQYF.